The 4 T cell receptor beta chains below were found in one sample sequenced in a study of cytomegalovirus exposure and HLA in healthy donors. Researchers ran the PCR with 60 Vbeta and 13 Jbeta primers. The repertoire was sequenced with immunoSEQ multiplex PCR; TCRdb's copy has only in-frame clones and lacks some. The sample contains 100,000 to 140,000 clones, approximately 74% of which appear only once. Sequencing input: PBMCs. These receptor sequences come from a middle-aged woman in good health and CMV-seropositive.

V gene TRBV10-1 combines with J gene TRBJ2-1, with a possible D match to TRBD1 (6 bases). Germline-derived CDR1 and CDR2 are WNHNN and SYGVQD (reference sequence). The V and J ends lost 9 bases and 4 bases respectively, with 13 bases between them. CDR3 length: 13 residues. As DNA, the CDR3 is TGCGCCAGAGACGTAACAGGGTACAATGAGCAGTTCTTC. Amino acids: CARDVTGYNEQFF.

The chain recombines TRBV2 with TRBJ2-5, with 10 bases that match TRBD1. V was pared by 4 bases and J by 5 bases, with 1 base of the junction left unmatched. Germline V CDR1 and CDR2: SNHLY, FYNNEI. This CDR3 spans 13 amino acids. As DNA, the CDR3 is TGTGCCAGCAGTGGACAGGGGGCCGAGACCCAGTACTTC. This codes for CASSGQGAETQYF.

V is TRBV29-1 and J is TRBJ2-5; 9 nucleotides line up with TRBD1. The ends lost 5 bases at V and 4 bases at J; junction bases unmatched: 5. The CDR3 contains 13 residues. Germline V gives CDR1 SQVTM, CDR2 ANQGSEA. CDR3 sequence: CSVRRQGGETQYF. Written as DNA, the CDR3 is TGCAGCGTTAGGAGACAGGGGGGAGAGACCCAGTACTTC.

The chain uses TRBV4-1 and TRBJ1-6, with D uncertain. Germline loops: CDR1 MGHRA, CDR2 YSYEKL. The length of the CDR3 is 17 residues. V was cut by 3 bases and J by 0 bases, with 12 bases left in between. CDR3 nucleotide sequence: TGCGCCAGCAGCCAGCCGGCGGATTACTCCTATAATTCACCCCTCCACTTT. Translating gives CASSQPADYSYNSPLHF.